These T cell receptor beta chains were read from a single sample in a study of tumour-infiltrating T cells in Burkitt lymphoma. Libraries were prepared by immunoSEQ multiplex PCR; TCRdb keeps only in-frame clonotypes and omits some of them. The sample includes some 9,200 clones, less than 65% seen only once; the top ten take around 5.6%. Sequencing input: tumor tissue. These receptors originate from a human donor with diffuse large B-cell lymphoma. CDR3s include the opening cysteine and the closing phenylalanine or tryptophan. D genes are given only for firm matches. The size entry is marked missing in some rows and otherwise reads once, few, many or a size class.

TRBV6-6,NA,few,TRBJ2-5,TGTGCCAGCAGTTACGTGCGGGGACTTCAAGAGACCCAGTACTTC,CASSYVRGLQETQYF
TRBV7-2,NA,once,TRBJ1-1,TGTGCCAGCAGTCCGAGCAATCGAATGAACACTGAAGCTTTCTTT,CASSPSNRMNTEAFF
TRBV5-5,NA,NA,TRBJ1-5,TGTGCCAGCAGCTTCCCAGGGGGCAATCAGCCCCAGCATTTT,CASSFPGGNQPQHF
TRBV11-2,NA,few,TRBJ1-6,TGTGCCAGCAGCCTAAATAACGGACAGACTAATTCACCCCTCCACTTT,CASSLNNGQTNSPLHF
TRBV30,NA,NA,TRBJ1-4,TGTGCCTGGAGTGTAGACAGAGGTGAAAAACTGTTTTTT,CAWSVDRGEKLFF
TRBV10-3,NA,few,TRBJ1-1,TGTGCCACCGAGGGTTCGGACAGGAACACTGAAGCTTTCTTT,CATEGSDRNTEAFF
TRBV2,TRBD1,NA,TRBJ1-1,TGTGCCAGCGGGACAGGGCCGAACACTGAAGCTTTCTTT,CASGTGPNTEAFF
TRBV30,NA,few,TRBJ1-1,TGTGCCTGGAGCTTCTGGGAGGGCACTGAAGCTTTCTTT,CAWSFWEGTEAFF
TRBV7-8,TRBD1,NA,TRBJ1-1,TGTGCCAGCAGCTCTATACAGGGGGCCGGGGCTTTCTTT,CASSSIQGAGAFF
TRBV5-1,TRBD1,NA,TRBJ1-1,TGCGCCAGCAGCCCCCACCGGACAGGGGCTGGGAACACTGAAGCTTTCTTT,CASSPHRTGAGNTEAFF
TRBV28,TRBD1,NA,TRBJ2-5,TGTGCCAGCAGTCCGATGGACAGGGCGGAGACCCAGTACTTC,CASSPMDRAETQYF
TRBV2,NA,NA,TRBJ2-1,TGTGCCAGCAGTGAACTTGGTCAGGGGTACAATGAGCAGTTCTTC,CASSELGQGYNEQFF
TRBV4-1,NA,NA,TRBJ1-6,TGCGCCAGCAGCCAAGATAGGGCCAGTTTTTCACCCCTCCACTTT,CASSQDRASFSPLHF
TRBV7-2,NA,NA,TRBJ1-1,TGTGCCAGCAGCCGGAATATGAACACTGAAGCTTTCTTT,CASSRNMNTEAFF
TRBV19,NA,NA,TRBJ1-6,TGTGCCAGTAGTATAAGACGGACTGCACCCCTCCACTTT,CASSIRRTAPLHF
TRBV14,NA,medium-sized,TRBJ1-2,TGTGCCAGCAGCCAAGTCTCCCAGGGAGGCTACACCTTC,CASSQVSQGGYTF
TRBV11-2,NA,medium-sized,TRBJ2-2,TGTGCCAGCAGCTCCCTTGTTGGGGAGCTGTTTTTT,CASSSLVGELFF
TRBV6-1,NA,NA,TRBJ1-5,TGTGCTGGACGACAGTCGCGCAATCAGCCCCAGCATTTT,CAGRQSRNQPQHF
TRBV27,NA,NA,TRBJ2-3,TGTGCCAGCAGTCTCCAGGACAGCACAGATACGCAGTATTTT,CASSLQDSTDTQYF
TRBV27,NA,NA,TRBJ1-2,TGTGCCAGCAGTTTTAATCCGGGAGGTGACTATGGCTACACCTTC,CASSFNPGGDYGYTF
TRBV13,TRBD1,NA,TRBJ1-2,TGTGCCAGCAGCACCCAAACAGGGGGGCCGCATGGCTACACCTTC,CASSTQTGGPHGYTF
TRBV15,NA,NA,TRBJ2-7,TGTGCCACCAGCAGGGACCCACGCAACGAGCAGTACTTC,CATSRDPRNEQYF
TRBV10-3,NA,NA,TRBJ1-2,TGTGCCATCAGTGACAAGGGGGTGGGTTATGGCTACACCTTC,CAISDKGVGYGYTF
TRBV18,NA,once,TRBJ1-5,TGTGCCAGCTCACCGCACCAGGGAAAGCATCAGCCCCAGCATTTT,CASSPHQGKHQPQHF
TRBV10-3,NA,NA,TRBJ1-5,TGTGCCATCAGTGAATCACAACAGCACAATCAGCCCCAGCATTTT,CAISESQQHNQPQHF
TRBV13,NA,NA,TRBJ1-6,TGTGCCAGCAGCTTATCATTACGGATTAATTCACCCCTCCACTTT,CASSLSLRINSPLHF